One T cell receptor beta chain is described in this entry. From the RT-PCR reads, TCRdb called clonotypes with MiXCR, one entry per CDR3 protein. This sample has over 25,000 distinct CDR3 sequences, with roughly a third found just once. CDR3 length equals 12 residues. Deletions cut 6 bases from V and 4 bases from J, with 7 bases between. These data originate in a study of patients and donors after allogeneic stem cell transplantation. Sequencing was performed on blood, either unsorted or a sorted T cell fraction (not recorded which). The clonotype originates from a human donor who was either an allogeneic HSCT recipient or a stem cell or donor lymphocyte infusion donor (not recorded which). It is not recorded whose cells these are; they may come from a transplant donor. The chain carries TRBV12-3 or TRBV12-4 and TRBJ1-3; D gene ambiguous. CDR3 region: CASSGLGNTIYF. The CDR3 bases are TGTGCCAGCAGCGGCCTAGGAAACACCATATATTTT.